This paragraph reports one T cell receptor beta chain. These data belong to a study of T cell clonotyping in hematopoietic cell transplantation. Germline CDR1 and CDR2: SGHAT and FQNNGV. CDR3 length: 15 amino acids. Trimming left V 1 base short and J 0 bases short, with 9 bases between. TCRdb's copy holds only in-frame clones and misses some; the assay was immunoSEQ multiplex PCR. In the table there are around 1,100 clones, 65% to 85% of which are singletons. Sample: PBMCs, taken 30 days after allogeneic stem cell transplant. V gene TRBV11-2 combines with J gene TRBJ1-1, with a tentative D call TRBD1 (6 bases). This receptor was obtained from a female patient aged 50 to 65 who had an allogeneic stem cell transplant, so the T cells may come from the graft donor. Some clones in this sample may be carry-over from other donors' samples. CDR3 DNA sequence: TGTGCCAGCAGCTTAGTAGGGGGGCTGAACACTGAAGCTTTCTTT. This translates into CASSLVGGLNTEAFF.